This T cell receptor beta chain was sequenced for a study of CD8 T cells in ankylosing spondylitis. General observations from the study: Some motif variants were previously reported in reactive arthritis synovial fluid and blood. About 8 highly homologous variants made up a TCR beta motif, and this motif appeared characteristic of ankylosing spondylitis blood. The study looked at matched synovial fluid samples from ankylosing spondylitis patients. Disease-linked clones were reported to be significantly enriched there.

In the case of this clonotype: What it binds is unknown.

V lost 1 base to trimming and J lost 6 bases; unmatched junction nucleotides: 4. Per germline, CDR1 SGHRS and CDR2 YFSETQ. The CDR3 runs to 14 residues. Quantitative 5'-RACE with molecular barcodes generated TCR beta libraries. Via MiXCR, TCRdb re-called the 5' RACE reads, giving one row per CDR3 protein. The sample yields roughly 700,000 distinct CDR3 sequences, 15% to 20% seen once. The J gene is TRBJ2-1, the V gene TRBV5-1, with 7 bases identical to TRBD1. What was sequenced was blood, either unsorted or a sorted T cell fraction (not recorded which). This TCR was recovered from a male donor with ankylosing spondylitis. This CDR3 is CASSLTGVVNEQFF. In DNA, the CDR3 is TGCGCCAGCAGCTTGACAGGGGTGGTCAATGAGCAGTTCTTC.